Below, one T cell receptor (beta chain) is given with its context. What antigen it recognizes has not been identified. Base qualities are not provided; no much larger clone lies one nucleotide away. The sample comes from a study of Ad26.COV2.S vaccination and SARS-CoV-2 variants (TCRdb year 2021). Study-wide context: Donors in the vaccine arm were drawn from COV1001, a multicentre, randomized, double-blind, placebo-controlled phase I-IIa trial testing Ad26.COV2.S in healthy adults. Dosing of Ad26.COV2.S was intramuscular, at either 5x10^10 or 1x10^11 viral particles, delivered as one shot or as two shots spaced 56 days apart. Sequencing of the TCRbeta repertoire served to evaluate the specificity and breadth of SARS-CoV-2-reactive T cell receptors following Ad26.COV2.S vaccination. A total of some 30 samples were included in the TCR-sequenced set, comprising some 20 Ad26.COV2.S vaccine recipients, 5 placebo recipients and 8 SARS-CoV-2 convalescent individuals. Trial participants were randomized into five groups of five, in which low-dose or high-dose Ad26.COV2.S was given once or twice, or placebo was given on both occasions. Throughout the experiments and outcome assessment, investigators stayed blinded to trial group allocation.

The immunoSEQ Assay was used to sequence TCRbeta CDR3 regions. After extraction, genomic DNA underwent amplification by bias-controlled multiplex PCR, followed by high-throughput sequencing. The authors processed their data as follows. To quantify the absolute abundance of each unique TCRbeta CDR3 region, sequences were collapsed and filtered. T cell fraction was estimated by normalizing TCRbeta template counts to usable DNA, which was measured by amplifying reference genes present in all nucleated cells. Repertoire TCRs were annotated as SARS-CoV-2-specific by exact matching of V gene, CDR3 amino acid sequence and J gene to a known reactive TCR set. The reference SARS-CoV-2 TCR set was derived from MIRA and filtered for enrichment in COVID-19-positive ImmuneCODE repertoires, a step that removed public or cross-reactive TCRs. Drawing on the MIRA antigens, annotated TCRs were analysed further at the level of specific ORF or position within ORF. Breadth was defined as the number of annotated unique rearrangements divided by the total number of unique productive rearrangements, and depth was defined as the summed frequency of the annotated unique rearrangements. TCR breadth was compared between groups using two-sided Wilcoxon rank-sum tests. TCRdb retrieved this table from immuneACCESS and kept in-frame rearrangements only. Not all clones are present; in checked studies, unresolved V genes account for under half, and no reason is known for the remainder. The D gene and trimming were derived from the DNA, and the V and J assignments and clone size from that table. This sample holds around 340,000 clones; about 87% were observed only once. The leading ten clones occupy approximately 5.9% of the sample.

Results and caveats for the whole study, not just this receptor: It was noted by the authors that total T cell responses may have been underestimated by the TCR breadth and depth analyses. Comparing responses between vaccine doses or regimens was not something the study was powered to do. After vaccination, substantial breadth of spike-specific CD8+ and CD4+ T cell responses was reported. Ad26.COV2.S recipients had higher spike-specific TCR breadth than placebo recipients (P = 0.0014). Comparable non-spike TCR breadth was observed between vaccine and placebo recipients, consistent with only spike being contained in the vaccine.

Trimming accounts for 2 bases at V and 6 bases at J, while the number of junction bases matched to no gene is 13. From the germline V gene (reference sequence), CDR1 is SGHNT and CDR2 is YYREEE. From the cysteine up to the phenylalanine, the CDR3 has a length of 18 residues. The kept DNA is CDR3 alone, 54 bases in frame from the first base. Sample treatment or condition, as interpreted from the label and publication: 19 received Ad26.COV2.S at low or high dose, single or two shots; five or six received placebo; per-sample allocation not given. For vaccine and placebo recipients, the sequenced repertoires came from samples collected on day 63 after the first injection. In Cohort 1b, 25 adults aged 18-55 years were enrolled at a single site in Boston, USA, between 29 July and 7 August 2020. Ad26.COV2.S was a replication-incompetent adenovirus type 26 vector that expressed a prefusion-stabilized SARS-CoV-2 spike protein derived from the original Wuhan strain.

The sequence links TRBV5-4 to TRBJ2-1, with 11 middle bases fitting TRBD2. The source was peripheral blood, collected in a trial of Ad26.COV2.S vaccine versus placebo. The sequence was obtained from a person between 18 and 65 years old who received the Ad26.COV2.S COVID-19 vaccine or a placebo. The bases are TGTGCCAGCAGCTTTGGGCTAGCGGGAGGTACTCGCGTCAATGAGCAGTTCTTC. Protein translation: CASSFGLAGGTRVNEQFF.